Given below is one T cell receptor (beta chain) in context. Antigen unknown. The data are from a study of cytomegalovirus exposure and HLA in healthy donors. Study results and caveats: Researchers catalogued roughly 150 TCR beta chains as cytomegalovirus-associated. The classifier, whose performance was assessed in both the original and validation cohorts, reportedly diagnosed cytomegalovirus status with high specificity and sensitivity.

Profiling relied on immunoSEQ multiplex PCR, and the TCRdb table lists in-frame clones only, not all of them. The sample includes over 85,000 clones, 89% seen only once; the top ten take over 1.5%. It was the approximately 130-subject validation cohort, separate from the approximately 690-subject first cohort, to which the donors belonged. The TCR sequence derives from a woman aged 18-29 years in good health and CMV-seronegative. Sequenced: PBMCs.

The CDR3 is CASSYGQGPTDTQYF. The CDR3, as DNA: TGTGCCAGCAGTTACGGACAGGGGCCCACAGATACGCAGTATTTT. V usage is TRBV6-5 and J usage is TRBJ2-3; TRBD1 matches at 9 bases. The CDR3 covers 15 residues. Trimming took 2 bases from V and 2 from J; bases not matched to a gene: 2. Germline CDR1 is MNHEY and CDR2 is SVGAGI.